This paragraph reports one T cell receptor (beta chain). Its antigen is not known. Measured with immunoSEQ multiplex PCR; TCRdb has only the in-frame clones, and not every one. The data hold about 97,000 clones, with 70% to 90% observed a single time. This record belongs to a study of T cell responses to AZD1222 COVID-19 vaccine. Study conclusions and caveats: Vaccination with two AZD1222 doses was followed by a rise in Spike-specific TCR breadth and depth. Clonal diversity was possibly underestimated, and the donors were mostly white British, with more females.

Trimming took 1 base from V and 8 from J, leaving 12 bases between them. The CDR3 contains 14 residues. CDR1 is SGHRS, CDR2 YFSETQ, per germline. V gene TRBV5-1 combines with J gene TRBJ2-2; no clear D gene. This clonotype was sampled from an adult in good health. The sample was peripheral blood, taken on day 0 of AZD1222 vaccination. The CDR3 here is CASSLNPSAGELFF. CDR3 DNA sequence: TGCGCCAGCAGCTTGAACCCATCGGCTGGGGAGCTGTTTTTT.